The 30 T cell receptor beta chains below were found in one sample sequenced in a study of tumor-infiltrating lymphocytes in oesophageal squamous cell carcinoma. TCRdb reprocessed the PCR reads via MiXCR and lists one record per CDR3 protein. The sample holds around 18,000 distinct CDR3 sequences, under 45% seen once. Sequencing was done on a sample of esophageal tumor tissue. The receptor source for this set is a male donor with esophageal squamous cell carcinoma.

This clonotype was seen more than once but under ten times. The chain employs TRBV12-3 or TRBV12-4 and TRBJ2-5; D possibly corresponds to TRBD2 (6 bases). The J call is doubtful: the DNA matches TRBJ2-7 better. This CDR3 comprises 13 residues. CDR3 region: CASSFGGTYEQYF. CDR3 nucleotides: TGTGCCAGCAGTTTTGGGGGGACCTACGAGCAGTACTTC.

The V gene is TRBV10-2, the J gene TRBJ2-7, with 9 bases aligning to TRBD1. The J call is uncertain, as TRBJ2-3 better fits the DNA end. Germline V gives CDR1 WSHSY, CDR2 SAAADI. This CDR3 region has 15 residues. The CDR3 loop is CASSKQGARSYEQYF. CDR3 coding DNA: TGCGCCAGCAGTAAACAGGGGGCGCGGTCCTACGAGCAGTATTTT.

By share of the sample, this clonotype is medium-sized. The chain recombines TRBV7-9 with TRBJ2-1; a weak D match, TRBD2 (5 bases). This CDR3 contains 15 residues. Germline V gene sequence: CDR1 SEHNR, CDR2 FQNEAQ (reference sequence). The V and J ends lost 5 bases and 0 bases respectively, with 11 bases between them. The CDR3 here is CASSPRDSSYNEQFF. CDR3 nucleotides: TGTGCCAGCAGCCCTCGGGATAGCTCCTACAATGAGCAGTTCTTC.

This clonotype was counted between two and nine times. The V call is TRBV11-2, the J call TRBJ2-5; D might be TRBD1 (5 bases). There are 14 residues in the CDR3. V was pared by 2 bases and J by 1 base, with 8 bases between. Germline CDR1 and CDR2: SGHAT and FQNNGV. CDR3 sequence (DNA): TGTGCCAGCAGCTTAAGGGGTTTCCAAGAGACCCAGTACTTC. Translated, it gives CASSLRGFQETQYF. Supplemented by reference TRBV11-2 and TRBJ2-5, the full variable domain reads EAGVAQSPRYKIIEKRQSVAFWCNPISGHATLYWYQQILGQGPKLLIQFQNNGVVDDSQLPKDRFSAERLKGVDSTLKIQPAKLEDSAVYLCASSLRGFQETQYFGPGTRLLVL.

At least ten counts were recorded for this clonotype. The gene calls are TRBV7-3 and TRBJ2-3; TRBD2 matches at 7 bases. V was pared by 3 bases and J by 3 bases, with 6 bases of the junction left unmatched. Per germline, CDR1 SGHTA and CDR2 FQGTGA. The CDR3 sequence is 15 residues long. This chain's CDR3 is CASSLTSYGTDTQYF. CDR3 nucleotide sequence: TGTGCCAGCAGCTTGACTAGCTATGGGACAGATACGCAGTATTTT.

The gene calls are TRBV20-1 and TRBJ2-6, with D possibly being TRBD1 (5 bases). With the DNA end fitting TRBJ2-7 better, the J assignment may be wrong. The CDR3 has 14 amino acids. The germline V gene encodes CDR1 DFQATT and CDR2 SNEGSKA (reference sequence). DNA of the CDR3: TGCAGTGCTAGAGATGGGGCAGGATCTCCCGAGCAGTACTTC. It translates to CSARDGAGSPEQYF.

This clonotype has more than one count but fewer than ten. This chain connects TRBV6-1 to TRBJ2-7; D perhaps matches TRBD2 (5 bases). The J call may be faulty, since TRBJ2-5 better matches the DNA end. This CDR3 contains 13 residues. Germline assignment: CDR1 MNHNS and CDR2 SASEGT. The CDR3 loop is CASIPTGQETQYF. The CDR3 DNA reads as TGTGCCAGCATTCCCACGGGGCAAGAGACCCAGTACTTC.

V is TRBV24-1 and J is TRBJ1-1; D is undetermined. Near its end, the DNA agrees better with TRBJ2-3, so the J call may be wrong. The CDR3 is 14 amino acids. Germline V lookup: CDR1 KGHDR, CDR2 SFDVKD. Here the CDR3 reads CATSERVKTDTQYF. In DNA form, the CDR3 reads TGTGCCACCAGTGAGAGAGTGAAAACAGATACGCAGTATTTT.

V and J are TRBV7-4 and TRBJ2-1; tentatively, D is TRBD2 (6 bases). The germline V gene has CDR1 SGHVT and CDR2 SQSDAQ. This CDR3 comprises 12 residues. V lost 5 bases, J lost 11 bases, and 13 bases lay in between. The CDR3 region has the DNA TGTGCCAGCAGCCCCCCCCGGGGGAAGCAGTTCTTC. Protein: CASSPPRGKQFF. The full variable domain, its missing parts supplied by reference TRBV7-4 and TRBJ2-1, is GAGVSQSPRYKVAKRGRDVALRCDSISGHVTLYWYRQTLGQGSEVLTYSQSDAQRDKSGRPSGRFSAERPERSVSTLKIQRTEQGDSAVYLCASSPPRGKQFFGPGTRLTVL.

The rearrangement uses TRBV7-8 and TRBJ2-1, with D tentatively TRBD2 (6 bases). This CDR3 is 14 amino acids long. In germline, CDR1 is SGHVS, CDR2 FQNEAQ. The ends were cut back, 7 bases at V and 7 bases at J, with 17 bases in the middle. The chain's CDR3 is CASTPKGGGNEQFF. The DNA of the CDR3 is TGTGCCAGCACTCCCAAGGGTGGAGGGAATGAGCAGTTCTTC.

This sequence joins TRBV6-9 and TRBJ2-5; possibly TRBD2 for D (5 bases). The germline V gene has CDR1 MNHGY and CDR2 SVAAGI. The CDR3 contains 14 residues. Trimming shortened V by 7 bases and J by 2 bases, and 14 bases separated the two germline ends. The CDR3 DNA reads TGTGCCAGCAAGCGGATGCATACACAAGAGACCCAGTACTTC. Translated: CASKRMHTQETQYF.

This clonotype came up many times. This may come from a read error, since a much larger clone is one base off. The chain uses TRBV11-3 and TRBJ2-7; 7 bases align to TRBD1. CDR3 length: 17 residues. V shed 1 base and J 7 bases; nucleotides not matched to a gene: 16. Germline-derived CDR1 and CDR2 are SGHNT and YENEEA. The CDR3 loop reads CASSLGLGGYLYNEQYF. CDR3 DNA sequence: TGTGCCAGCAGCTTAGGCCTAGGGGGCTACCTTTACAATGAGCAGTACTTC.

The chain links TRBV7-2 to TRBJ2-1; D tentatively fits TRBD1 or TRBD2 (6 bases each). The end of the DNA aligns better with TRBJ2-4, so the J call may be wrong. Germline-derived CDR1 and CDR2 are SGHTA and FQGNSA. This CDR3 spans 15 amino acids. The CDR3 sequence: CASSLVQGGLNIQYF. DNA for the CDR3: TGTGCCAGCAGCTTAGTACAGGGAGGTTTAAACATTCAGTACTTC.

V is TRBV18 and J is TRBJ2-7; D not resolved. The CDR3 is 13 amino acids. CDR1 and CDR2 (germline): KGHSH, LQKENI. Trimming removed 3 bases from V and 2 bases from J, with 8 bases in between. Written as DNA, the CDR3 is TGTGCCAGCTCACCTCCCGCCACCTACGAGCAGTACTTC. This gives the protein CASSPPATYEQYF.

This chain connects TRBV10-3 to TRBJ2-7, with 9 bases identical to TRBD1. CDR3 length equals 14 residues. Germline V gene sequence: CDR1 ENHRY, CDR2 SYGVKD. V was clipped by 6 bases and J by 5 bases; unmatched bases: 8. DNA of the CDR3: TGTGCCATCAGGCTGGATGGGACAGGGAACGAGCAGTACTTC. Translation gives CAIRLDGTGNEQYF.

In the case of this clonotype: It is likely a read error, because the conserved phenylalanine at the end of the CDR3 is missing. The DNA is left out, because the CDR3 cannot be placed on it with certainty; the CDR3 is given as TCRdb lists it. The gene calls are TRBV6-6 and TRBJ2-1; the table's D call TRBD1 went unverified against the DNA. The CDR3 spans 19 residues, counting both ends. The germline V gene encodes CDR1 MNHNY and CDR2 SVGAGI (reference sequence). CDR3 sequence reads: CASSYSMVLDPGDGYTFGS.

As for this clonotype: The conserved phenylalanine or tryptophan normally closing the CDR3 is absent here, so this likely arose from a read error. The DNA is left out, because the CDR3 cannot be placed on it with certainty; the CDR3 is given as TCRdb lists it. The chain couples TRBV24-1 to TRBJ1-3. Germline V CDR1 and CDR2: KGHDR, SFDVKD. The CDR3 is 10 amino acids in total, end residues counted. CDR3 region: CATSVDRLDP.

This clonotype was observed a few times. This chain uses TRBV6-2 or TRBV6-3 with TRBJ2-1, with 9 bases fitting TRBD1. The junction had 13 bases not matched to a gene; V was cut back by 3 bases and J by 7 bases. Germline V CDR1 and CDR2: MNHEY, SVGEGT. The CDR3 length is 17 residues. DNA of the CDR3: TGTGCCAGCAGTTATAACCGGGACAGGGTTCCTCTGAATGAGCAGTTCTTC. Amino acids: CASSYNRDRVPLNEQFF.

J is TRBJ1-1 and V is TRBV6-6; a weak D match, TRBD2 (6 bases). The J call may be mistaken, given a closer DNA end match to TRBJ2-3. The CDR3 covers 14 residues. Germline CDR1 is MNHNY and CDR2 is SVGAGI (reference sequence). This chain's CDR3 is CASSYGSSVDTQYF. The DNA of the CDR3 is TGTGCCAGCAGTTACGGGTCTAGCGTAGATACGCAGTATTTT.

This clonotype was picked up many times. The chain is built from TRBV5-1 and TRBJ1-3; no clear D gene. The CDR3 has 14 residues. V was trimmed by 4 bases and J by 4 bases, leaving 12 bases between them. Germline V gene lookup returns CDR1 SGHRS and CDR2 YFSETQ. CDR3 sequence (DNA): TGCGCCAGCAGCGAAGGAAGTATAGGAAACACCATATATTTT. Amino acid sequence: CASSEGSIGNTIYF.

The CDR3 bases are TGTGCCAGCTCACCACCGAGACTAGCAAGAGAGACCCAGTACTTC. It is translated as CASSPPRLARETQYF. The J gene is TRBJ2-4, the V gene TRBV18; 7 bases match TRBD2. TRBJ2-5 explains the end of the DNA better; the J call may be wrong. This CDR3 contains 15 residues. Germline V gene lookup returns CDR1 KGHSH and CDR2 LQKENI.

V gene TRBV7-2 combines with J gene TRBJ1-5; D gene ambiguous. CDR3 length: 13 residues. Trimming pared 3 bases from V and 4 bases from J, leaving 7 bases between. CDR1 SGHTA and CDR2 FQGNSA come from the germline V gene. The CDR3, as DNA: TGTGCCAGCAGCTTCTACCAAAATCAGCCCCAGCATTTT. Its protein product is CASSFYQNQPQHF. Combining the CDR3 with reference TRBV7-2 and TRBJ1-5 gives the whole variable domain GAGVSQSPSNKVTEKGKDVELRCDPISGHTALYWYRQSLGQGLEFLIYFQGNSAPDKSGLPSDRFSAERTGGSVSTLTIQRTQQEDSAVYLCASSFYQNQPQHFGDGTRLSIL.

About this clonotype itself: Compared with germline, one end of the junction differs, possibly owing to a read error. The rearrangement uses TRBV10-1 and TRBJ2-3; the D gene is possibly TRBD2 (5 bases). Germline CDR1 is WNHNN and CDR2 is SYGVQD (reference sequence). The CDR3 runs to 12 residues. This chain's CDR3 is CASTPSTDTQCF. Here the CDR3 DNA reads TGTGCCAGCACCCCTAGCACAGATACGCAGTGTTTT.

V gene TRBV7-4 combines with J gene TRBJ2-7; D possibly corresponds to TRBD1 (7 bases). The CDR3 has 17 amino acids. The ends were cut back, 4 bases at V and 2 bases at J, with 21 bases in the middle. Germline V gives CDR1 SGHVT, CDR2 SQSDAQ. DNA for the CDR3: TGTGCCAGCAGCTCAGGGGGGTCCGGGACTGACCCCTACGAGCAGTACTTC. This translates into CASSSGGSGTDPYEQYF.

For this clonotype: One junction end does not reproduce the germline sequence, and a read error may be involved. The chain has TRBV4-3 and TRBJ1-5, with D perhaps TRBD1 (5 bases). The CDR3 covers 14 residues. In germline, CDR1 is LGHNA, CDR2 YSLEER. This CDR3 reads CAISQAGHNQPQHF. The CDR3 DNA reads TGCGCCATCAGCCAAGCAGGGCACAATCAGCCCCAGCATTTT.

The V and J genes are TRBV5-6 and TRBJ2-7, with D unresolved. With 4 bases removed from V and 7 bases from J, the gap between germline ends came to 18 bases. From germline, CDR1 is SGHDT and CDR2 YYEEEE. CDR3 length: 14 residues. The DNA for the CDR3 is TGTGCCAGCAGCCACGGGCCTCAATACAATGAGCAGTACTTC. Amino acid sequence: CASSHGPQYNEQYF.

The chain has TRBV6-5 and TRBJ2-4; 10 nucleotides line up with TRBD2. The better agreement between TRBJ2-5 and the DNA end casts doubt on the J call. The CDR3 sequence is 16 residues long. Per the germline V gene, CDR1 is MNHEY and CDR2 is SVGAGI. CDR3 in amino acids: CASSRLAGGLMETQYF. CDR3 nucleotides: TGTGCCAGCAGTCGACTAGCGGGTGGGCTTATGGAGACCCAGTACTTC.

This clonotype occurred many times. The chain is built from TRBV10-3 and TRBJ1-1; D call uncertain. Germline V gene lookup returns CDR1 ENHRY and CDR2 SYGVKD. V was clipped by 6 bases and J by 5 bases, with 13 bases between them. The CDR3 is 13 amino acids. Here the CDR3 DNA reads TGTGCCATCAGCGGTGAGGTGCCGACTGAAGCTTTCTTT. It is translated as CAISGEVPTEAFF.

This clonotype is medium-sized (0.01 to 0.1%) in the sample. The genes are TRBV7-6 and TRBJ2-1, with D unclear. The CDR3 runs to 15 residues. Between the trimmed V and J ends, which lost 0 bases and 5 bases, there was a span of 11 bases. Germline CDR1 and CDR2: SGHVS and FNYEAQ. The CDR3 DNA reads as TGTGCCAGCAGCTTAGCGTGGGGTTACGACAATGAGCAGTTCTTC. Its protein product is CASSLAWGYDNEQFF.

In this sample, this clonotype turned up many times. The V and J genes are TRBV6-1 and TRBJ2-3; 7 bases map to TRBD2. Unmatched junction bases numbered 14, after V lost 7 bases and J lost 4 bases. The CDR3 contains 16 residues. The V gene's germline CDR1 is MNHNS and CDR2 SASEGT. Here the CDR3 reads CASTPRGREFADTQYF. The DNA for the CDR3 is TGTGCCAGCACCCCACGGGGGAGGGAGTTCGCAGATACGCAGTATTTT.